This entry is about one TCR beta chain. This clonotype has only a few counts. The clone's antigen remains unknown. No per-base quality is available; no much larger clone lies one base away. The CDR3 covers 12 residues, taking in both the cysteine and the phenylalanine. The CDR3 DNA has 36 bases and is translated from base 1. The junction carries 7 bases between V and J, which are trimmed by 3 bases and 8 bases respectively. CDR1 and CDR2 were assigned from the germline V gene as KGHSH and LQKENI. The sample is drawn from a study of identical twins (dated by TCRdb to the mid-2010s). With regard to the full study: The study deep-sequenced TCR alpha and beta repertoires from monozygotic twins, unrelated adults of various ages and cord blood to test whether fetal clonotypes persist. To rule out contamination, the twin experiments were replicated at different times with different library preparation protocols. Summary of the overall study and its limitations: Compared with coincidental sharing between unrelated individuals, an excess of low generation-probability sequences was observed among out-of-frame TCR alpha sequences shared between twins. In monozygotic twins, recombination models systematically underestimated out-of-frame TCR alpha sharing, but the models matched the sharing seen between unrelated individuals. Abundant cord blood beta clonotypes had fewer insertions, young adult naive repertoires showed a similar but weaker trend, and memory repertoires showed no such trend. In beta out-of-frame sequences, excess twin sharing was weaker, because having fewer shared sequences lowered the signal-to-noise ratio. Invariant T cells such as MAIT and iNKT could partly confound zero-insertion analyses, although diverse VJ usage argued against such confounding for most clonotypes. Because the same donors could not be followed over many years, conclusions were based on cross-sectional statistical analysis.

Only healthy Caucasian donors were included. Three pairs of female monozygotic twins, all aged roughly 18 to 29 years, were included in the twin cohort. Peripheral blood mononuclear cells were used as the source from which RNA for TCR libraries was isolated. The library was prepared using 5' RACE. The instrument given in TCRdb is Illumina HiSeq 2000. Template switching introduced a universal primer binding site; the final cDNA contained a unique molecular identifier, enabling accurate counting of TCR cDNA molecules. Specific primers in the conserved constant-segment region were used to synthesize first-strand cDNA for TCR alpha and beta chains. Each cDNA library was double barcoded, with a SMART-Mk sample barcode plus Illumina barcodes, to control for contamination. TruSeq adapter sequences, together with Illumina sample barcodes, were added in two successive PCR steps. The Illumina HiSeq platform was used with custom primers to sequence TCR alpha and beta cDNA libraries. As for how the authors treated the data: MiGEC processed the raw reads to extract unique molecular identifiers, while MiXCR was used to determine the CDR3 positions. For each individual, recombination models were inferred using an EM algorithm with the repgenHMM and IGoR tools. Shared clonotypes were analyzed with the tcR package in R, and sharing was normalized by the product of cloneset sizes. To study raw recombination free of thymic and clonal selection effects, out-of-frame nonproductive sequences were analyzed. Clones were called with MiXCR by TCRdb after fastp trimmed the public reads at Q25, and only in-frame beta chains were retained. One record per CDR3 amino acid sequence lists the most common genes and DNA. TCRdb, not the authors, supplied the V and J calls. Across this sample there are approximately 680,000 distinct CDR3 sequences, with just over 7% seen only once. The top ten clones comprise over 1.5% of the sample.

The sample also formed part of further work on yellow fever vaccine responses in identical twins. According to the second study: According to the authors, in identical twins the way T cells responded to vaccination appeared partly convergent and partly personalized. In the study, vaccine-responding T cell clones were precisely tracked in identical twins.

This clonotype originated in a young woman in good health. In this chain, TRBV18 is recombined with TRBJ1-4; there is no confident call for the D gene. Material for sequencing was PBMCs. The CDR3 corresponds to CASSPAQEKLFF. The nucleotide sequence reads TGTGCCAGCTCACCCGCACAGGAAAAACTGTTTTTT. With the portions outside the CDR3 filled from the reference TRBV18 and TRBJ1-4 genes, the complete variable region becomes NAGVMQNPRHLVRRRGQEARLRCSPMKGHSHVYWYRQLPEEGLKFMVYLQKENIIDESGMPKERFSAEFPKEGPSILRIQQVVRGDSAAYFCASSPAQEKLFFGSGTQLSVL.